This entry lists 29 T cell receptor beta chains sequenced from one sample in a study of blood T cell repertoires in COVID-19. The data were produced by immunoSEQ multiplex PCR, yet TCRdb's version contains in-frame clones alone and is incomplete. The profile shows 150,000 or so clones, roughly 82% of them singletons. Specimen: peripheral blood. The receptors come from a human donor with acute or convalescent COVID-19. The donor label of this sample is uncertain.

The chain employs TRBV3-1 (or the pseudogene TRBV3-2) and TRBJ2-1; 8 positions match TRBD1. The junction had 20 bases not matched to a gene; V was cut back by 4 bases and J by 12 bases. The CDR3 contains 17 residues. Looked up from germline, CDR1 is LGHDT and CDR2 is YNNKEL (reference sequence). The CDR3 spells CASSLRGVQGERGLQFF. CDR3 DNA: TGTGCCAGCAGCCTCAGAGGAGTACAGGGGGAGAGGGGACTGCAGTTCTTC.

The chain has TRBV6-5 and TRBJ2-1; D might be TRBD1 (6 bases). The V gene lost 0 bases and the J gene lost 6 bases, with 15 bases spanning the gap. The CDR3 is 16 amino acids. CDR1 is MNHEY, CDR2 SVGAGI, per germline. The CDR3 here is CASSYSARGPFNEQFF. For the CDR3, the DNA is TGTGCCAGCAGTTACTCGGCCAGGGGCCCATTCAATGAGCAGTTCTTC.

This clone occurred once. The CDR3: CASSSGQGGGNTIYF. CDR3 nucleotide sequence: TGTGCCAGCAGCTCGGGACAGGGCGGAGGAAACACCATATATTTT. The chain is built from TRBV14 and TRBJ1-3; 9 bases line up with TRBD1. CDR1 and CDR2 (germline): SGHDN, FVKESK. V gave up 5 bases and J gave up 4 bases; unmatched junction bases: 6. The CDR3 totals 15 residues.

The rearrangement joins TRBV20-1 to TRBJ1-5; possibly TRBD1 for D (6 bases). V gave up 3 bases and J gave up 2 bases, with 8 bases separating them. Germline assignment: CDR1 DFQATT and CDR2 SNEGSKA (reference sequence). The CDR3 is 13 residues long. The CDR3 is CSASGGGNQPQHF. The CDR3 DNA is TGCAGTGCTAGTGGGGGCGGCAATCAGCCCCAGCATTTT.

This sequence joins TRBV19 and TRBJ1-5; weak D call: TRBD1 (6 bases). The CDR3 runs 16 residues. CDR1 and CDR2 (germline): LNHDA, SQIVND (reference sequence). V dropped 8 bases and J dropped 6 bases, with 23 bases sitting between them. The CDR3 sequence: CASAQVLTGKFQPQHF. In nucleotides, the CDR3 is TGTGCCAGTGCGCAGGTGCTTACAGGGAAGTTTCAGCCCCAGCATTTT.

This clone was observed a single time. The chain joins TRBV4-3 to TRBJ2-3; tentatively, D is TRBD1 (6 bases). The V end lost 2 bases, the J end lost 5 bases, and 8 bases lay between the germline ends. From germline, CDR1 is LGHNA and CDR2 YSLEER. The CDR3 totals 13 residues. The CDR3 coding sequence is TGCGCCAGCAGCCAAAGGGGGAGAGATACGCAGTATTTT. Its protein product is CASSQRGRDTQYF.

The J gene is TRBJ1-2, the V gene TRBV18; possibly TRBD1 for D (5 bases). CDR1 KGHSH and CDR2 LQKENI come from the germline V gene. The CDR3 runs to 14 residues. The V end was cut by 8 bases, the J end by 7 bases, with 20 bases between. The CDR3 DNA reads TGTGCCAGCGGAACGGACATTGAATCGGGTGGCTACACCTTC. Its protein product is CASGTDIESGGYTF.

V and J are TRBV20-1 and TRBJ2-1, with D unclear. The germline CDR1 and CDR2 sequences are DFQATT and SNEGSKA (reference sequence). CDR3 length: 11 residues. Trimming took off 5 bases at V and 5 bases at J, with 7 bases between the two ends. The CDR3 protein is CSAELHNEQFF. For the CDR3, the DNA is TGCAGTGCTGAGTTACACAATGAGCAGTTCTTC.

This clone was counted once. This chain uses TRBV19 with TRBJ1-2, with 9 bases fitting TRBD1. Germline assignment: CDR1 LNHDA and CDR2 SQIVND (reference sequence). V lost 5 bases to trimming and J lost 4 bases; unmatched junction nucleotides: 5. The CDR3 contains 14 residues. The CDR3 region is CASSVTGGSYGYTF. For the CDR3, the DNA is TGTGCCAGTAGTGTTACAGGGGGCAGCTATGGCTACACCTTC.

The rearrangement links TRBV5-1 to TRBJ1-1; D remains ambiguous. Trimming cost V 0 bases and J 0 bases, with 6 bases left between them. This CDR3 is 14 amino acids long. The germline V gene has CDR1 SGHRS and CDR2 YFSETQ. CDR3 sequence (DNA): TGCGCCAGCAGCTTGGACCCGGTGAACACTGAAGCTTTCTTT. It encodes CASSLDPVNTEAFF.

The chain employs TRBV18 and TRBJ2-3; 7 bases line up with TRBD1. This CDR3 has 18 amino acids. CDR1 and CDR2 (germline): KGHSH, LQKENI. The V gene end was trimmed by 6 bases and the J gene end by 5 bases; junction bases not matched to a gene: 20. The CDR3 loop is CASSHRAGQGDFRDTQYF. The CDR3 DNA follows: TGTGCCAGCTCGCACAGGGCCGGGCAGGGGGATTTCAGAGATACGCAGTATTTT.

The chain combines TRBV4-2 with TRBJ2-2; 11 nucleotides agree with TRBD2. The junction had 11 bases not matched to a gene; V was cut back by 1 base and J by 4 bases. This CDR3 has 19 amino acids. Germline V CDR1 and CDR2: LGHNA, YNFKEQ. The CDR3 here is CASSQGPLAGGRSTGELFF. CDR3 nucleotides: TGTGCCAGCAGCCAAGGACCCTTAGCGGGGGGGCGAAGCACCGGGGAGCTGTTTTTT.

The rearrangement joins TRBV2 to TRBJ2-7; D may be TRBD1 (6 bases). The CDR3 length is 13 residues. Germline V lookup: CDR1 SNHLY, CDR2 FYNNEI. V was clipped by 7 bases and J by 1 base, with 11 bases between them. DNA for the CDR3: TGTGCCAGCAATAGGGGGAATTCCTACGAGCAGTACTTC. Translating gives CASNRGNSYEQYF. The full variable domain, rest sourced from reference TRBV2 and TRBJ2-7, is EPEVTQTPSHQVTQMGQEVILRCVPISNHLYFYWYRQILGQKVEFLVSFYNNEISEKSEIFDDQFSVERPDGSNFTLKIRSTKLEDSAMYFCASNRGNSYEQYFGPGTRLTVT.

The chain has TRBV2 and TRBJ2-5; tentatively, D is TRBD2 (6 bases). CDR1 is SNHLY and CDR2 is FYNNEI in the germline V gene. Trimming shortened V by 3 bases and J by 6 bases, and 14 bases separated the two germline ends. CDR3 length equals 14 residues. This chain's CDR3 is CASSERRDWKTQYF. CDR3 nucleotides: TGTGCCAGCAGTGAGCGGAGGGATTGGAAGACCCAGTACTTC.

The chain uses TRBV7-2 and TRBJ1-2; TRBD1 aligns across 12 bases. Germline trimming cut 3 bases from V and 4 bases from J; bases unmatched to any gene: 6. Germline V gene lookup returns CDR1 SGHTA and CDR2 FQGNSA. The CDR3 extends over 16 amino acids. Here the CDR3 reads CASSFAGTGGGYGYTF. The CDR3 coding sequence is TGTGCCAGCAGCTTCGCCGGGACAGGGGGCGGCTATGGCTACACCTTC.

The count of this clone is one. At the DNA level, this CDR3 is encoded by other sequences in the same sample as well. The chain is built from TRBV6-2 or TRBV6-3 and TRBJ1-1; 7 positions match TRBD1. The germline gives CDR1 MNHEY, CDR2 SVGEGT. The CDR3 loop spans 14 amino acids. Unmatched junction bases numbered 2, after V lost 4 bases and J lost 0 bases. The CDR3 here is CASSLQGVNTEAFF. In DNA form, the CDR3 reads TGTGCCAGCAGTTTGCAGGGGGTGAACACTGAAGCTTTCTTT.

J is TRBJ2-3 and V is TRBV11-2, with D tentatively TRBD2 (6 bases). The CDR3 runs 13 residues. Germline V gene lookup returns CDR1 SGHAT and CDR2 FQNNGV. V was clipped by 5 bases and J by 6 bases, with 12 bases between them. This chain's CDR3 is CASSSLAGDTQYF. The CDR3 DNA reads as TGTGCCAGCAGCAGCCTGGCGGGGGATACGCAGTATTTT.

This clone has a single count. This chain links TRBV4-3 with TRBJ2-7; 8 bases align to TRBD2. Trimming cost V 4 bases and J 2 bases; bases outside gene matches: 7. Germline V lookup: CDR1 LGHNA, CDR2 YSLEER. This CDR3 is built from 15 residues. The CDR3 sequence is CASSLREGGTYEQYF. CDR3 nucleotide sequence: TGCGCCAGCAGCCTCCGGGAGGGGGGGACCTACGAGCAGTACTTC.

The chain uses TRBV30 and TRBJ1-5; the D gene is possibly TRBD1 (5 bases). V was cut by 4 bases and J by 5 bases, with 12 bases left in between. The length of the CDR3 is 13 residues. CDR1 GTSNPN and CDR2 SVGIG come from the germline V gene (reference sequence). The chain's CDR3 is CAWTAGGDQPQHF. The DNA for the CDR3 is TGTGCCTGGACCGCCGGGGGAGATCAGCCCCAGCATTTT.

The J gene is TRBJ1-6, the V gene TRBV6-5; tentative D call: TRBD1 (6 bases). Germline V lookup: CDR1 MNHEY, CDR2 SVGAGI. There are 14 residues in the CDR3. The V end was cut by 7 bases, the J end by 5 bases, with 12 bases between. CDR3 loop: CASNTGSHNSPLHF. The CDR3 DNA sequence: TGTGCCAGCAATACAGGGTCCCATAATTCACCCCTCCACTTT.

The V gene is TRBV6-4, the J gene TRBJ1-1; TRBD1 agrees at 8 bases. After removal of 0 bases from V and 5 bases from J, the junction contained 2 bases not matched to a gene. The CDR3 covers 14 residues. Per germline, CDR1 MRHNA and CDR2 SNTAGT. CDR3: CASSDSGQVTEAFF. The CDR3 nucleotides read TGTGCCAGCAGTGACTCGGGACAGGTTACTGAAGCTTTCTTT.

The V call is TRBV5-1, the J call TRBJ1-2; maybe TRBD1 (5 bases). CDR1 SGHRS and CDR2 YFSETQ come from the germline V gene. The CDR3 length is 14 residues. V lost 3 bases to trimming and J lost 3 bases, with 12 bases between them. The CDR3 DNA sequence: TGCGCCAGCAGCTCCACCAGGGCTGACTATGGCTACACCTTC. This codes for CASSSTRADYGYTF.

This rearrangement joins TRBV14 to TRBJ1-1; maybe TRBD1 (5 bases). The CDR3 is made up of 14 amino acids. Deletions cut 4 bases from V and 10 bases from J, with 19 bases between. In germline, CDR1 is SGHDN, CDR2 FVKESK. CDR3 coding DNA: TGTGCCAGCAGCCTGCAGGGATCTTTGCCTGGAGCTTTCTTT. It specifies CASSLQGSLPGAFF.

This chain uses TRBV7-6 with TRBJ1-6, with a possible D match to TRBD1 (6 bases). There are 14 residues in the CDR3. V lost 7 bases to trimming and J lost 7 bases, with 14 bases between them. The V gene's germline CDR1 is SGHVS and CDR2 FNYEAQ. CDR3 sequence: CASKGGSRNSPLHF. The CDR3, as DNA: TGTGCCAGCAAAGGGGGTAGTAGAAATTCACCCCTCCACTTT.

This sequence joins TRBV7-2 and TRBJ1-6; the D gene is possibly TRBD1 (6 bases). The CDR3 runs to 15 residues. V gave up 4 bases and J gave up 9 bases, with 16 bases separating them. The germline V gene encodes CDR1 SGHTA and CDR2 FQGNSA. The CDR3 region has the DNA TGTGCCAGCAGCTCTTTGGGGGCTGGGAGTTCACCCCTCCACTTT. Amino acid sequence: CASSSLGAGSSPLHF. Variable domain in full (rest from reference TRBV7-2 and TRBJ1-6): GAGVSQSPSNKVTEKGKDVELRCDPISGHTALYWYRQSLGQGLEFLIYFQGNSAPDKSGLPSDRFSAERTGGSVSTLTIQRTQQEDSAVYLCASSSLGAGSSPLHFGNGTRLTVT.

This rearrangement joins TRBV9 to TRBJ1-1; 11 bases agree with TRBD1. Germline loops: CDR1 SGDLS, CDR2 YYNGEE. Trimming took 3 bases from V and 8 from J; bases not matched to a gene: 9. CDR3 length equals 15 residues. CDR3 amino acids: CASSGPAGTGGEAFF. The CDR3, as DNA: TGTGCCAGCAGCGGTCCTGCGGGGACAGGGGGAGAAGCTTTCTTT. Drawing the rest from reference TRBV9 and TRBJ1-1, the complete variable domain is DSGVTQTPKHLITATGQRVTLRCSPRSGDLSVYWYQQSLDQGLQFLIQYYNGEERAKGNILERFSAQQFPDLHSELNLSSLELGDSALYFCASSGPAGTGGEAFFGQGTRLTVV.

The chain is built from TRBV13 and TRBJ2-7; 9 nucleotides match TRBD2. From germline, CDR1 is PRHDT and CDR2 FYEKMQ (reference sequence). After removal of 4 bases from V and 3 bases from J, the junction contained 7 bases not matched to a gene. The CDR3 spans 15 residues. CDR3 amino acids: CASSSQAGGVYEQYF. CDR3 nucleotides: TGTGCCAGCAGCTCCCAGGCGGGGGGGGTCTACGAGCAGTACTTC.

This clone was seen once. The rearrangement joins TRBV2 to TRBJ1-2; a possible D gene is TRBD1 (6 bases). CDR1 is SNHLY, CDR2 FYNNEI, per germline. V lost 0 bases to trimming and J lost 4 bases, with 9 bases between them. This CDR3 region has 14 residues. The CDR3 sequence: CASSEAGHLYGYTF. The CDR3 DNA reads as TGTGCCAGCAGTGAAGCGGGACATCTCTATGGCTACACCTTC.

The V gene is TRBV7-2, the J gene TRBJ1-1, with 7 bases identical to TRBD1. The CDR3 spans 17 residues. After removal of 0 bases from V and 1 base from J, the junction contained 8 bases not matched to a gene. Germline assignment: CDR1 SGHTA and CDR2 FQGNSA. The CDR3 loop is CASSLAGGYGANTEAFF. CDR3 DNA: TGTGCCAGCAGCTTAGCAGGGGGCTATGGAGCGAACACTGAAGCTTTCTTT. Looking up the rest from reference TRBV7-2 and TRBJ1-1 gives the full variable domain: GAGVSQSPSNKVTEKGKDVELRCDPISGHTALYWYRQSLGQGLEFLIYFQGNSAPDKSGLPSDRFSAERTGGSVSTLTIQRTQQEDSAVYLCASSLAGGYGANTEAFFGQGTRLTVV.